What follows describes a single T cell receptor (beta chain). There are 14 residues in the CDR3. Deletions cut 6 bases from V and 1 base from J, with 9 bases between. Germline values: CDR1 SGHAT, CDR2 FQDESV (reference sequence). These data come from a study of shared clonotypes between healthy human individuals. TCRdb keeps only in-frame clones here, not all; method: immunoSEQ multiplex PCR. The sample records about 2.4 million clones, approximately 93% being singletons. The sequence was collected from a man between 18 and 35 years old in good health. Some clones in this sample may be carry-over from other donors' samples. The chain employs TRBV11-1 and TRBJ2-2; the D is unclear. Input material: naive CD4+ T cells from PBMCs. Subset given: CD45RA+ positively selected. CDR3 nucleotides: TGTGCCAGCAGGCCGAATTGGAACACCGGGGAGCTGTTTTTT. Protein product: CASRPNWNTGELFF.